This TCR beta chain came from a study of blood T cell repertoires in COVID-19. Study at large: PBMCs, B-cell-depleted T cells, or T cells were the source of the cDNA or gDNA that made up the material.

CDR3 length equals 14 residues. In germline, CDR1 is SGHRS, CDR2 YFSETQ. With 0 bases removed from V and 5 bases from J, the gap between germline ends came to 11 bases. The repertoire was sequenced with immunoSEQ multiplex PCR; TCRdb's copy has only in-frame clones and lacks some. The sample lists about 260,000 clones, approximately 89% occurring once. This clone occurred once. Other DNA sequences in the same sample also yield this CDR3. Sequenced input: PBMCs or T cells enriched from blood (not recorded which). This chain joins TRBV5-1 and TRBJ1-1; TRBD1 might be the D (5 bases). This receptor was identified in a man in his forties or fifties who had been exposed to COVID-19. CDR3 loop: CASSLVGGGTEAFF. The DNA of the CDR3 is TGCGCCAGCAGCTTGGTGGGTGGGGGGACTGAAGCTTTCTTT.